This T cell receptor (beta chain) was recovered during a study of patients and donors after allogeneic stem cell transplantation. CDR1 is SGHTA and CDR2 is FQGTGA in the germline V gene. J was trimmed by 3 bases and V by 3 bases; bases with no gene match: 1. This CDR3 contains 13 residues. At least ten counts were recorded for this clonotype. TCRdb recomputed calls from the RT-PCR reads with MiXCR, one row per CDR3 protein. The top ten clones hold about 3% of a sample with fewer than 200,000 distinct CDR3 sequences, roughly 31% of them seen once. The chain uses TRBV7-3 and TRBJ1-1, with 7 bases that match TRBD1. This sequence originates from a human donor who was either an allogeneic HSCT recipient or a stem cell or donor lymphocyte infusion donor (not recorded which). It is not recorded whose cells these are; they may come from a transplant donor. The sequenced material came from blood, either unsorted or a sorted T cell fraction (not recorded which). As DNA, the CDR3 is TGTGCCAGCAGCTTGCAGGGGGACACTGAAGCTTTCTTT. It specifies CASSLQGDTEAFF.